Below, 21 T cell receptor beta chains from the same sample are listed, as sequenced in a study of blood T cells in healthy people across ages (dated by TCRdb to between 2014 and 2016). Libraries were constructed by 5' RACE. For sequencing, an Illumina HiSeq 2500 was employed. A second PCR of roughly 6 to 12 cycles was run with a J-beta primer mix and a sample-barcoded 5' primer. Through fastp at Q25 and MiXCR, TCRdb rebuilt clones from the public reads, retaining in-frame beta chains. Rows merge per CDR3 protein into single entries with the most common DNA and genes. For this sample there are over a million distinct CDR3 sequences; roughly 43% appear just once. The leading ten clones occupy under 5% of the sample. Sample: blood. These receptors were obtained from a woman aged 18-29 years in good health.

This clonotype was detected ten times or more. Its ends do not fully match the called genes, so a read error is possible. The gene calls are TRBV7-2 and TRBJ2-5; D uncertain. Germline V gene lookup returns CDR1 SGHTA and CDR2 FQGNSA. This CDR3 comprises 12 residues. The DNA for the CDR3 is TGCGCCAGCAGCCGCCCACAAGAGACCCAGTACTTC. Protein product: CASSRPQETQYF.

This chain joins TRBV4-1 and TRBJ2-2, with D uncertain. Germline CDR1 is MGHRA and CDR2 is YSYEKL. V gave up 4 bases and J gave up 1 base, with 7 bases separating them. CDR3 length: 14 residues. The CDR3 region has the DNA TGCGCCAGCAGCCGCGTGTTGAACACCGGGGAGCTGTTTTTT. It yields the protein CASSRVLNTGELFF.

The chain links TRBV2 to TRBJ1-1, with D maybe TRBD1 (5 bases). Germline V CDR1 and CDR2: SNHLY, FYNNEI. The V end lost 7 bases, the J end lost 8 bases, and 14 bases lay between the germline ends. CDR3 length: 12 residues. The CDR3 sequence is CASNPGRVEAFF. The CDR3, as DNA: TGTGCCAGCAACCCGGGGCGGGTCGAAGCTTTCTTT.

The chain recombines TRBV20-1 with TRBJ2-7; TRBD1 agrees at 8 bases. The CDR3 totals 13 residues. V dropped 5 bases and J dropped 3; count of bases not matched to a gene: 6. Germline CDR1 is DFQATT and CDR2 is SNEGSKA (reference sequence). The CDR3 here is CSASTGALYEQYF. The CDR3 DNA follows: TGCAGTGCTTCGACAGGGGCCCTCTACGAGCAGTACTTC.

This clonotype was seen only a few times. The chain uses TRBV20-1 and TRBJ2-7; D tentatively fits TRBD1 or TRBD2 (5 bases each). Germline CDR1 DFQATT, CDR2 SNEGSKA (reference sequence). CDR3 length equals 13 residues. V was pared by 1 base and J by 2 bases, with 9 bases between. CDR3 sequence reads: CSARGDQTYEQYF. CDR3 sequence (DNA): TGCAGTGCTAGAGGGGACCAGACCTACGAGCAGTACTTC.

This clonotype has more than one count but fewer than ten. The chain has TRBV7-9 and TRBJ1-2; perhaps TRBD1 as D (5 bases). The germline V gene encodes CDR1 SEHNR and CDR2 FQNEAQ (reference sequence). This CDR3 has 13 residues. Trimming cost V 7 bases and J 4 bases, with 13 bases left between them. The CDR3 DNA sequence: TGTGCCAGCACTTCCTCGGGGGGCTATGGCTACACCTTC. Translation gives CASTSSGGYGYTF.

This clonotype was picked up a small number of times. Here the CDR3 DNA reads TGTGCCAGCAGCTTTGGCGGGGGGGGTTATGAGCAGTTCTTC. It translates to CASSFGGGGYEQFF. The chain couples TRBV5-5 to TRBJ2-1, with 9 bases that match TRBD2. V lost 2 bases to trimming and J lost 8 bases; unmatched junction nucleotides: 5. The CDR3 runs to 14 residues. The germline V gene encodes CDR1 SGHKS and CDR2 YYEKEE (reference sequence).

V is TRBV25-1 and J is TRBJ2-7; D might be TRBD1 or TRBD2, each matching 6 bases. The DNA matches TRBJ2-5 better at its end, which makes the J call doubtful. Germline V lookup: CDR1 MGHDK, CDR2 SYGVNS. The CDR3 spans 14 residues. The CDR3 nucleotides read TGTGCCAGCAGTGCTCCAGGGGAGGTGGAGACCCAGTACTTC. Translating it yields CASSAPGEVETQYF.

The chain recombines TRBV9 with TRBJ1-6; D gene unclear. V lost 0 bases and J lost 5, with 12 bases in between. The CDR3 covers 16 residues. Germline loops: CDR1 SGDLS, CDR2 YYNGEE. The CDR3 reads CASSVGLTANNSPLHF. CDR3 in DNA: TGTGCCAGCAGCGTAGGTTTGACGGCGAATAATTCACCCCTCCACTTT.

This clonotype showed up just a few times. The chain couples TRBV10-2 to TRBJ2-4, with D uncertain. The J call may be wrong; the DNA end is better matched by TRBJ2-7. Germline V lookup: CDR1 WSHSY, CDR2 SAAADI. The CDR3 length is 12 residues. The DNA for the CDR3 is TGCGCCAGCGCCCGACAAGGGTGCGAGCAGTACTTC. It encodes CASARQGCEQYF.

The gene calls are TRBV28 and TRBJ2-7; D is uncertain. The germline CDR1 and CDR2 sequences are MDHEN and SYDVKM. Deletions cut 5 bases from V and 1 base from J, with 9 bases between. This CDR3 is 13 amino acids long. CDR3 nucleotide sequence: TGTGCCAGCAGTCCGATGGTATCCTACGAGCAGTACTTC. Its translation: CASSPMVSYEQYF. The full variable domain, completed using reference TRBV28 and TRBJ2-7, is DVKVTQSSRYLVKRTGEKVFLECVQDMDHENMFWYRQDPGLGLRLIYFSYDVKMKEKGDIPEGYSVSREKKERFSLILESASTNQTSMYLCASSPMVSYEQYFGPGTRLTVT.

The J gene is TRBJ2-5, the V gene TRBV9, with 7 bases fitting TRBD1. This CDR3 has 15 residues. The germline CDR1 and CDR2 sequences are SGDLS and YYNGEE. Trimming cost V 0 bases and J 1 base; bases outside gene matches: 3. The CDR3 loop reads CASSVGGQLQETQYF. The CDR3 bases are TGTGCCAGCAGCGTAGGGGGACAGCTCCAAGAGACCCAGTACTTC.

The table lists this clonotype with a few counts. J is TRBJ2-7 and V is TRBV5-4, with D possibly being TRBD2 (6 bases). Trimming removed 4 bases at V and 0 bases at J, with 17 bases between. This CDR3 comprises 16 residues. From germline, CDR1 is SGHNT and CDR2 YYREEE (reference sequence). This CDR3 is CASSTSLASSSYEQYF. The CDR3 nucleotides read TGTGCCAGCAGCACGAGTCTAGCGTCGAGCTCCTACGAGCAGTACTTC. The full variable domain, with the rest looked up from reference TRBV5-4 and TRBJ2-7, is ETGVTQSPTHLIKTRGQQVTLRCSSQSGHNTVSWYQQALGQGPQFIFQYYREEENGRGNFPPRFSGLQFPNYSSELNVNALELDDSALYLCASSTSLASSSYEQYFGPGTRLTVT.

This clonotype was seen only a few times. This rearrangement joins TRBV4-3 to TRBJ2-1, with TRBD2 identical over 14 bases. With 2 bases clipped from V and 0 bases from J, the junction kept 3 bases outside the gene matches. The germline V gene has CDR1 LGHNA and CDR2 YSLEER. The CDR3 is 18 amino acids. The CDR3 protein is CASSQMTSGGDSYNEQFF. In nucleotides, the CDR3 is TGCGCCAGCAGCCAAATGACTAGCGGGGGGGACTCCTACAATGAGCAGTTCTTC.

This clonotype was counted only a few times. V gene TRBV25-1 combines with J gene TRBJ2-1, with D possibly matching TRBD1 (5 bases). The ends were cut back, 7 bases at V and 5 bases at J, with 15 bases in the middle. Germline-derived CDR1 and CDR2 are MGHDK and SYGVNS. This CDR3 comprises 14 residues. This chain's CDR3 is CASTPIGAHNEQFF. The CDR3 nucleotides read TGTGCCAGCACCCCGATAGGGGCCCACAATGAGCAGTTCTTC.

V is TRBV7-2 and J is TRBJ1-2; D not certain. V was trimmed by 5 bases and J by 4 bases, leaving 14 bases between them. CDR3 size: 14 residues. Per germline, CDR1 SGHTA and CDR2 FQGNSA. CDR3 nucleotide sequence: TGTGCCAGCAGCGCAATGCAGGAGGCCTATGGCTACACCTTC. Translation: CASSAMQEAYGYTF.

The chain recombines TRBV27 with TRBJ2-3; D might be TRBD1 or TRBD2, each matching 5 bases. Germline CDR1 MNHEY, CDR2 SMNVEV (reference sequence). The CDR3 sequence is 16 residues long. The V gene lost 0 bases and the J gene lost 5 bases, with 15 bases spanning the gap. CDR3 sequence: CASSLSGPQLLDTQYF. The CDR3 nucleotides are TGTGCCAGCAGTTTATCGGGACCCCAGCTCCTAGATACGCAGTATTTT.

V usage is TRBV5-1 and J usage is TRBJ2-4, with 8 bases fitting TRBD2. The J call may be mistaken, given a closer DNA end match to TRBJ2-7. The CDR3 sequence is 15 residues long. Germline V gene lookup returns CDR1 SGHRS and CDR2 YFSETQ. CDR3: CASSFLAGSTYEQYF. CDR3 DNA sequence: TGCGCCAGCAGCTTTCTAGCGGGCTCAACCTACGAGCAGTACTTC.

The chain uses TRBV21-1 and TRBJ2-7; the DNA was not used to check the table's D call, TRBD1. TRBV21-1 is listed as a pseudogene. This CDR3 is built from 14 residues. CDR3 bases: TGTGCCAGCAGCAAGCCCTATCCTACCTACGAGCAGTACTTC. Translating gives CASSKPYPTYEQYF.

The V call is TRBV10-3, the J call TRBJ1-2; D uncertain. This CDR3 is built from 13 residues. Germline CDR1 reads ENHRY; CDR2 reads SYGVKD. The V end was cut by 2 bases, the J end by 3 bases, with 7 bases between. CDR3 residues: CAISELADYGYTF. The CDR3 DNA reads TGTGCCATCAGTGAGCTCGCGGACTATGGCTACACCTTC.

This clonotype was counted only a few times. The gene calls are TRBV7-2 and TRBJ2-7; D ambiguous. The germline V gene encodes CDR1 SGHTA and CDR2 FQGNSA. This CDR3 is built from 14 residues. V dropped 4 bases and J dropped 0 bases, with 10 bases sitting between them. The chain's CDR3 is CASSSGLISYEQYF. CDR3 bases: TGTGCCAGCAGCTCCGGTCTGATCTCCTACGAGCAGTACTTC.